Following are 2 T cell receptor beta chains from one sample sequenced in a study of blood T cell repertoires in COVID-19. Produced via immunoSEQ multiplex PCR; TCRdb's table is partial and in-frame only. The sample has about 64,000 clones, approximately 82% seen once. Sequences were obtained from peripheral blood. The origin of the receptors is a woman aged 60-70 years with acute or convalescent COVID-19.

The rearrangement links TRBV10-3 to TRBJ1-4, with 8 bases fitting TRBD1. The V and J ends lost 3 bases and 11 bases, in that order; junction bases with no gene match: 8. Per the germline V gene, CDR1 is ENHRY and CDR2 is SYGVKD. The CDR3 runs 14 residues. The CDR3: CAISEVGQGEKLFF. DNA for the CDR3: TGTGCCATCAGTGAAGTAGGACAGGGAGAGAAACTGTTTTTT.

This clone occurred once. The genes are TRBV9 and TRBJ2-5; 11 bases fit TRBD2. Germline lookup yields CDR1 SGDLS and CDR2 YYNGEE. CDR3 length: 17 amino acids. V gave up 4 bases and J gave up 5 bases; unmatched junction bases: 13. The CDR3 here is CASSPSGVAGGWETQYF. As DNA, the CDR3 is TGTGCCAGCAGCCCCTCCGGGGTAGCGGGGGGGTGGGAGACCCAGTACTTC.